A selection of T cell receptor beta chains follows, all from one sample in a study of blood T cell repertoires in COVID-19. Assay used: immunoSEQ multiplex PCR; TCRdb lists only in-frame clones, some missing. This sample has fewer than 250,000 clones, with 80% to 90% found just once. Sequencing was performed on PBMCs or T cells enriched from blood (not recorded which). These receptors all come from a woman aged 40 to 49 who had been exposed to COVID-19. CDR3s include the opening cysteine and the closing phenylalanine or tryptophan. D genes are given only for firm matches.

>NA|TRBV10-3|TRBJ1-2
CAIQPGGNYGYTF
>TRBD1|TRBV19|TRBJ1-5
CASSPDRGFYSNQPQHF
>NA|TRBV7-9|TRBJ2-2
CASSLPTGYTGELFF
>TRBD1|TRBV3-1/TRBV3-2|TRBJ1-2
CASSPSEVQGGGYTF
>TRBD2|TRBV11-2|TRBJ2-3
CASSLVVSRGGADTQYF
>TRBD2|TRBV5-1|TRBJ2-2
CASSLFLAGLVANTGELFF
>NA|TRBV14|TRBJ2-1
CASSQEARHLNDEQFF
>NA|TRBV6-6|TRBJ1-2
CASTLGTSNYGYTF
>NA|TRBV7-3|TRBJ2-3
CASSRGYTDTQYF
>NA|TRBV7-2|TRBJ2-3
CASSLLTNLNTDTQYF
>TRBD2|TRBV7-6|TRBJ2-5
CASSPSGTSGETQYF
>NA|TRBV7-3|TRBJ1-6
CASSLTGQGNSPLHF
>TRBD1|TRBV3-1/TRBV3-2|TRBJ1-2
CASSLRDRGLWGYGYTF
>NA|TRBV5-5|TRBJ1-1
CASSLMGGGLNTEAFF
>TRBD1|TRBV6-5|TRBJ1-2
CATRDRQDYGYTF
>NA|TRBV7-9|TRBJ1-2
CASRPSGQSNYGYTF
>TRBD2|TRBV5-1|TRBJ2-3
CASSLPTSGGSDTQYF
>TRBD2|TRBV10-3|TRBJ2-1
CAISVSGGDYNEQFF
>NA|TRBV4-3|TRBJ2-5
CASSQEWQAETQYF
>NA|TRBV18|TRBJ1-5
CASSPRTDNSNQPQHF
>TRBD1|TRBV2|TRBJ2-7
CASSVREQGAYEQYF
>NA|TRBV6-5|TRBJ1-1
CASSFDRQTEAFF
>NA|TRBV29-1|TRBJ2-7
CSVPREGQIYEQYF
>NA|TRBV9|TRBJ2-2
CASSAGATGELFF
>TRBD1|TRBV23-1|TRBJ1-1
CASSQSDRAGLNTEAFF
>TRBD1|TRBV3-1/TRBV3-2|TRBJ1-1
CASRPPDRDGEAFF
>NA|TRBV27|TRBJ2-7
CASRSQGREQYF
>NA|TRBV25-1|TRBJ2-5
CASGAAGGIETQYF
>TRBD2|TRBV4-1|TRBJ2-1
CASSRGLAGGRGNEQFF
>NA|TRBV7-9|TRBJ2-6
CASSSLGGSGANVLTF
>NA|TRBV27|TRBJ2-2
CASTGRGSTGELFF
>TRBD1|TRBV7-2|TRBJ1-1
CASSYQTGTTEAFF
>NA|TRBV28|TRBJ1-2
CASSSGDYGYTF
>NA|TRBV19|TRBJ2-1
CASTAGLYNEQFF
>TRBD1|TRBV19|TRBJ2-2
CASSIRAGTGDTGELFF
>TRBD1|TRBV7-2|TRBJ1-6
CASSSGQGAISPLHF
>TRBD2|TRBV4-2|TRBJ2-3
CASSQGGSRGGTDTQYF
>TRBD2|TRBV27|TRBJ2-2
CASRPGGHTGELFF
>NA|TRBV11-2|TRBJ2-1
CASSFRGLMGEQFF
>NA|TRBV28|TRBJ1-3
CASSLPVGVGSGNTIYF
>NA|TRBV11-2|TRBJ1-1
CASSSWTSGRSAGAFF
>TRBD1|TRBV13|TRBJ1-6
CASSWTGLGDSPLHF
>TRBD1|TRBV10-3|TRBJ1-1
CAIRPQGAMSMNTEAFF
>NA|TRBV28|TRBJ2-7
CASRGGPSGEQYF
>NA|TRBV5-1|TRBJ2-2
CASSLGVSTNTGELFF
>TRBD2|TRBV9|TRBJ2-7
CASSVPTPQTSGGYEQYF